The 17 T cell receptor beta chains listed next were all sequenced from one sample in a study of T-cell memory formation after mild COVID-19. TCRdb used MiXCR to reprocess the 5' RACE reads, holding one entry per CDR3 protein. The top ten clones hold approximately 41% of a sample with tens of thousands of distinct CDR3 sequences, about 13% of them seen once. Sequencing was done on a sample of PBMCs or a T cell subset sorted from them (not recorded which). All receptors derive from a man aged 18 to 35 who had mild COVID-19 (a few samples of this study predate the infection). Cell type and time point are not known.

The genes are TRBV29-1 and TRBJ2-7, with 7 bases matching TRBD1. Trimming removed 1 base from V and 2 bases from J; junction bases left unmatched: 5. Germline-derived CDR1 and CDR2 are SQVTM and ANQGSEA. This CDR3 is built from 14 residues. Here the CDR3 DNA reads TGCAGCGTTGAAGCAGACAGGGAAACCTACGAGCAGTACTTC. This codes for CSVEADRETYEQYF.

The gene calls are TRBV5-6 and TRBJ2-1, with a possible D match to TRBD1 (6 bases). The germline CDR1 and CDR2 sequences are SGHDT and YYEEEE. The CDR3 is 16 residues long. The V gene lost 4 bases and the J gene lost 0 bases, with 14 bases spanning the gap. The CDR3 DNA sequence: TGTGCCAGCAGCCTGGGGGCTGACCTCTCCTACAATGAGCAGTTCTTC. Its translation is CASSLGADLSYNEQFF.

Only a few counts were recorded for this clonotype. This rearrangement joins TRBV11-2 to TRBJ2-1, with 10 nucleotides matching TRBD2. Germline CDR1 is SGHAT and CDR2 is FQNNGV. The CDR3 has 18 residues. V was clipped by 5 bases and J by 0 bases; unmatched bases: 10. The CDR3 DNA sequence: TGTGCCAGCAGCCGCGGGCTTAGCGGGGGGTCCTCCTACAATGAGCAGTTCTTC. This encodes CASSRGLSGGSSYNEQFF.

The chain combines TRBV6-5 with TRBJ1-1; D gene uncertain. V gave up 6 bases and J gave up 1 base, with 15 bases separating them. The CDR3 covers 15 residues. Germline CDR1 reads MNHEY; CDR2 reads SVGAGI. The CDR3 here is CASRLTRGTNTEAFF. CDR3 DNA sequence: TGTGCCAGCAGACTTACCCGGGGAACGAACACTGAAGCTTTCTTT.

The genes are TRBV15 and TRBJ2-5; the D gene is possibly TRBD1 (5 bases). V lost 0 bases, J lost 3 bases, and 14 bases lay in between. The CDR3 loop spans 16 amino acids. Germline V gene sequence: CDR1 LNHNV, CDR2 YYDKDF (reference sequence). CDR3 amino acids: CATSRDPPRAKETQYF. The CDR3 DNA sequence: TGTGCCACCAGCAGAGATCCCCCCAGGGCCAAAGAGACCCAGTACTTC.

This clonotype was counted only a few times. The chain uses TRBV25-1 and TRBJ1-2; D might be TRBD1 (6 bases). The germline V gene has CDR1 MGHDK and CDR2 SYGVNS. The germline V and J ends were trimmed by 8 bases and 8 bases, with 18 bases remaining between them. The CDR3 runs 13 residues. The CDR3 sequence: CASRRGGAGGYTF. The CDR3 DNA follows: TGTGCCAGCCGAAGAGGGGGGGCTGGCGGCTACACCTTC.

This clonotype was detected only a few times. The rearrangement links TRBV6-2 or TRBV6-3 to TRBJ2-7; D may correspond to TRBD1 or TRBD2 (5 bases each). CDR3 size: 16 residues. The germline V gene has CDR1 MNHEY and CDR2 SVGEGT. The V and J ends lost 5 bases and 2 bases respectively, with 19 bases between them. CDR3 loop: CASSSLIRDGTYEQYF. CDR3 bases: TGTGCCAGCAGTAGCTTGATCCGGGACGGGACCTACGAGCAGTACTTC.

CDR3 loop: CSARGLSTLNEQFF. The CDR3, as DNA: TGCAGTGCTAGGGGTCTGAGTACCCTCAATGAGCAGTTCTTC. The rearrangement joins TRBV20-1 to TRBJ2-1; D not certain. Germline assignment: CDR1 DFQATT and CDR2 SNEGSKA (reference sequence). With 3 bases removed from V and 6 bases from J, the gap between germline ends came to 15 bases. The CDR3 sequence is 14 residues long.

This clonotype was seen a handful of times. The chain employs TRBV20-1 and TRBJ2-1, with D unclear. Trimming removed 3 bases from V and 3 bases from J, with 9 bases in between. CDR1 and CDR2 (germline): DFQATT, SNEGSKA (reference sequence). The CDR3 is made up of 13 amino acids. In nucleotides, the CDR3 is TGCAGTGCTAGGATGGCAGACTACAATGAGCAGTTCTTC. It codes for CSARMADYNEQFF.

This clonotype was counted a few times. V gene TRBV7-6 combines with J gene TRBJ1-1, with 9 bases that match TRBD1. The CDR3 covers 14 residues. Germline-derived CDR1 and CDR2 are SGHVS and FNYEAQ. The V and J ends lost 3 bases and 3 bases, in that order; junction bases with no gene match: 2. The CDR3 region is CASSLRDRDTEAFF. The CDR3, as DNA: TGTGCCAGCAGCTTGAGGGACAGGGACACTGAAGCTTTCTTT.

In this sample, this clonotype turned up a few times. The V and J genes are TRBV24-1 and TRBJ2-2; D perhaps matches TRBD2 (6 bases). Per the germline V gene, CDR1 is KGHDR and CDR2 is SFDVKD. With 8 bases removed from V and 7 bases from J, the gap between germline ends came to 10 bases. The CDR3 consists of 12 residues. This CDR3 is CATTGRDGELFF. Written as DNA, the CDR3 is TGTGCCACCACCGGGAGAGACGGGGAGCTGTTTTTT.

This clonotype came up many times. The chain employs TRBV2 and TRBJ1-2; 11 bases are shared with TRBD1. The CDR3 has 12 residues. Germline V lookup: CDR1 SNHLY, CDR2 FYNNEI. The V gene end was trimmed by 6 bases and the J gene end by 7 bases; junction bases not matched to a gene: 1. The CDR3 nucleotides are TGTGCCAGCAGGGACAGGGGGCCTGGCTACACCTTC. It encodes CASRDRGPGYTF.

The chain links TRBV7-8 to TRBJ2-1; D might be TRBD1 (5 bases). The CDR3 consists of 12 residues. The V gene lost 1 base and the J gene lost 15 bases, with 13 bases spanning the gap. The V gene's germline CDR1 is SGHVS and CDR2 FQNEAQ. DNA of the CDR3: TGTGCCAGCAGCTTAGAGGGGTTGGGCCGGTTCTTC. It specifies CASSLEGLGRFF.

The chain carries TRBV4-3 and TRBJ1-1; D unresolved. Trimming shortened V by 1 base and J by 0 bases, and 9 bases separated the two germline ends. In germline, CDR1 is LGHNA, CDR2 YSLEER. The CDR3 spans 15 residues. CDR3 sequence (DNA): TGCGCCAGCAGCCAAGCGGACCGCCTGAACACTGAAGCTTTCTTT. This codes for CASSQADRLNTEAFF.

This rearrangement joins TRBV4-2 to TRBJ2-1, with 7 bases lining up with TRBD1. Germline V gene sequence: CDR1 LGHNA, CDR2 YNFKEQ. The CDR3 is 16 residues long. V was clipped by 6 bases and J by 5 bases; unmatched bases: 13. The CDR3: CASRDPTGAANNEQFF. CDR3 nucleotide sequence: TGTGCCAGCAGGGACCCCACAGGGGCCGCCAACAATGAGCAGTTCTTC.

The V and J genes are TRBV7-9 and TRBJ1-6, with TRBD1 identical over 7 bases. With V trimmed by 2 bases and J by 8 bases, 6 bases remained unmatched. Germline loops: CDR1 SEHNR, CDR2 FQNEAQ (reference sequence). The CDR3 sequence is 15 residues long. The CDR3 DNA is TGTGCCAGCAGCTTAATGGGACAGTCGCATTCACCCCTCCACTTT. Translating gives CASSLMGQSHSPLHF.

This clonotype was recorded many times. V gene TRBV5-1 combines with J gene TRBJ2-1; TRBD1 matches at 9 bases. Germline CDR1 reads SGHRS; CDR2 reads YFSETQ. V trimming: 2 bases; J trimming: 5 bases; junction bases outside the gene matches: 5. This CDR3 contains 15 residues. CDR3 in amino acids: CASSFSGTGNNEQFF. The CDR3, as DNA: TGCGCCAGCAGCTTTTCCGGGACAGGGAACAATGAGCAGTTCTTC.